A selection of T cell receptor beta chains follows, all from one sample in a study of T cell responses to AZD1222 COVID-19 vaccine. This table comes from immunoSEQ multiplex PCR, and its TCRdb copy is limited to in-frame clones, with some not included. The repertoire holds some 280,000 clones, with approximately 94% as singletons. The sequencing used peripheral blood, collected 28 days after the second AZD1222 dose. Source of these receptors: an adult who received the AZD1222 COVID-19 vaccine. Both conserved end residues are part of each CDR3. D genes are given only for firm matches. Only some rows state a clone size, as once, few, many or a class for expanded clones.

v_call,d_call,clone_size,j_call,cdr3_nt,cdr3_aa
TRBV28,.,few,TRBJ2-7,TGTGCCAGCAGTTGGGGTTACGAGCAGTACTTC,CASSWGYEQYF
TRBV4-2,TRBD2,once,TRBJ2-7,TGTGCCAGCAGCCAAGAAACTTGGCGGGGGGGCCTTTCCTACGAGCAGTACTTC,CASSQETWRGGLSYEQYF
TRBV9,TRBD1,.,TRBJ2-2,TGTGCCAGCAGCATCCGACAGGGAGTCGGGGAGCTGTTTTTT,CASSIRQGVGELFF
TRBV2,TRBD2,.,TRBJ2-3,TGTGCCAGAGGACTAGCGGATTCAGATACGCAGTATTTT,CARGLADSDTQYF
TRBV28,TRBD1,.,TRBJ2-7,TGTGCCAGCAGTCCCCCCACCTTTCGACAGGGTTCCTACGAGCAGTACTTC,CASSPPTFRQGSYEQYF
TRBV27,.,.,TRBJ1-2,TGTGCCAGCAGTTTATCAGGGTATGGCTACACCTTC,CASSLSGYGYTF
TRBV3-1/TRBV3-2,.,.,TRBJ1-5,TGTGCCAGCAGCCAAGAATCGGACGGCGCTAGCAATCAGCCCCAGCATTTT,CASSQESDGASNQPQHF
TRBV28,.,once,TRBJ1-3,TGTGCCAGCAGTTTAATCCGGGGCGAAAACACCATATATTTT,CASSLIRGENTIYF
TRBV3-1/TRBV3-2,TRBD1,.,TRBJ2-2,TGTGCCAGCAGCCCTACAGGGGGTACCGGGGAGCTGTTTTTT,CASSPTGGTGELFF
TRBV7-9,.,.,TRBJ1-4,TGTGCCAGCAGCTTAACCGGGACCCCGGATGAAAAACTGTTTTTT,CASSLTGTPDEKLFF
TRBV28,.,.,TRBJ1-2,TGTGCCAGCACTTTAGTACAGGGCCCTAACTATGGCTACACCTTC,CASTLVQGPNYGYTF
TRBV5-4,TRBD1,.,TRBJ1-6,TGTGCCAGCAGCACTCGACAGGGGAGCTCCTATAATTCACCCCTCCACTTT,CASSTRQGSSYNSPLHF
TRBV7-9,.,once,TRBJ1-2,TGTGCCAGCAGCTTAGAGGGGGGACCAGGGTATGGCTACACCTTC,CASSLEGGPGYGYTF
TRBV19,TRBD1,.,TRBJ1-6,TGTGCCAGTAGTGACGGGACAGACTTCAAGGCCCTCCACTTT,CASSDGTDFKALHF
TRBV7-2,TRBD1,.,TRBJ1-2,TGTGCCAGCAGCTTAGGGCAGGGGGACGGCTACACCTTC,CASSLGQGDGYTF
TRBV11-3,TRBD1,.,TRBJ2-1,TGTGCCAGCAGCTTACGGGGACAGGAGCAGTTCTTC,CASSLRGQEQFF
TRBV28,TRBD2,.,TRBJ2-7,TGTGCCAGCAGCTCCGGGACTAGTAGGGTCGAGCAGTACTTC,CASSSGTSRVEQYF
TRBV21-1,.,.,TRBJ2-7,TGTGCCAGCAGCTGGGAGGAGGGCCTCTACGAGCAGTACTTC,CASSWEEGLYEQYF
TRBV5-1,.,.,TRBJ2-5,TGCGCCAGCAGCTTGGTACAAGAGACCCAGTACTTC,CASSLVQETQYF
TRBV11-2,.,.,TRBJ2-7,TGTGCCAGCAGCTTAGGTACCGAAAGCTCCTACGAGCAGTACTTC,CASSLGTESSYEQYF
TRBV28,.,.,TRBJ1-3,TGTGCCAGCAGTTTTCCGGGGACCGGAAACACCATATATTTT,CASSFPGTGNTIYF
TRBV21-1,.,.,TRBJ1-2,TGTGCCAACCCTGAAGGACGCCGCGGCTACACCTTC,CANPEGRRGYTF
TRBV2,TRBD1,.,TRBJ1-2,TGTGCCGGTTCCGACAGGGAAGAGGATGGCTACACCTTC,CAGSDREEDGYTF
TRBV29-1,.,.,TRBJ1-1,TGCAGCGTTGATCGGGGGGCCACTGAAGCTTTCTTT,CSVDRGATEAFF
TRBV27,.,.,TRBJ1-2,TGTGCCAGCAGTTTATCACGGGGTATTGGCTACACCTTC,CASSLSRGIGYTF
TRBV2,TRBD1,.,TRBJ2-6,TGTGCCAGCAGCTCACAGGGGAAAGCCGGGGCCAACGTCCTGACTTTC,CASSSQGKAGANVLTF
TRBV19,TRBD1,.,TRBJ1-3,TGTGCCAGTAGTCAAACAGGGGCTGGAAACACCATATATTTT,CASSQTGAGNTIYF
TRBV2,TRBD1,.,TRBJ1-6,TGTGCCAGCAGTCCACCTACACTTTCGACAGGGTCCTATAATTCACCCCTCCACTTT,CASSPPTLSTGSYNSPLHF
TRBV11-2,.,few,TRBJ2-3,TGTGCCAGCAGCTTAGCGGGCTCAGATACGCAGTATTTT,CASSLAGSDTQYF
TRBV28,.,.,TRBJ2-3,TGTGCCAGCAGTTGGGCAGGGCGGGGTACAGATACGCAGTATTTT,CASSWAGRGTDTQYF
TRBV5-6,TRBD2,.,TRBJ2-7,TGTGCCAGCAGCTTGATAGCGGGGGACTCCTACGAGCAGTACTTC,CASSLIAGDSYEQYF
TRBV5-1,.,.,TRBJ2-2,TGCGCCAGCAGCTCCTTCTCGGCAGGGAATGGGGCCGGGGAGCTGTTTTTT,CASSSFSAGNGAGELFF
TRBV6-1,.,.,TRBJ2-5,TGTGCCAGCAGTGATAAACACGCTTCGGAGACCCAGTACTTC,CASSDKHASETQYF
TRBV9,.,.,TRBJ1-3,TGTGCCAGCAGCGTAGGAAGCCGGTCGCTCGGAAACACCATATATTTT,CASSVGSRSLGNTIYF
TRBV7-2,.,once,TRBJ2-3,TGTGCCAGCAGCTTATGGTCGCCTACAGATACGCAGTATTTT,CASSLWSPTDTQYF
TRBV15,.,.,TRBJ1-5,TGTGCCACCAGCAGACAGTATCAGCCCCAGCATTTT,CATSRQYQPQHF
TRBV9,TRBD1,.,TRBJ2-1,TGTGCCAGCAGCGTAGGACAGGGGGTCTCCTACAATGAGCAGTTCTTC,CASSVGQGVSYNEQFF
TRBV2,TRBD2,.,TRBJ2-4,TGTGCCAGTCGACTAGCGGGGGGTTCTGACATTCAGTACTTC,CASRLAGGSDIQYF
TRBV3-1/TRBV3-2,TRBD1,.,TRBJ2-3,TGTGCCAGCAGTCCTACAGGGGCTGGGGATACGCAGTATTTT,CASSPTGAGDTQYF
TRBV6-5,.,.,TRBJ1-1,TGTGCCAGCAGTTCCAGGCAGGGGAACACTGAAGCTTTCTTT,CASSSRQGNTEAFF